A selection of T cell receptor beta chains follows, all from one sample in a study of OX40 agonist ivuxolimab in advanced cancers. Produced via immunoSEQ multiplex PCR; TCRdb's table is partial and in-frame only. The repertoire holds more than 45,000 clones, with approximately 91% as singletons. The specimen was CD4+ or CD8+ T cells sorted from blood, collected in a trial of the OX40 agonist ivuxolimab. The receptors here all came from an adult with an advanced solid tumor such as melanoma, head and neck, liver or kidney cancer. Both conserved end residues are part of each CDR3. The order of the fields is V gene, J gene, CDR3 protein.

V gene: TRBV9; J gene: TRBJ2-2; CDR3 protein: CASSAGEPGELFF
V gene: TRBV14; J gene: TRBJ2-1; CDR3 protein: CASSQVDKTYNEQFF
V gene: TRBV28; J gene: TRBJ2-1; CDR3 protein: CASSLPGTPIYEQFF
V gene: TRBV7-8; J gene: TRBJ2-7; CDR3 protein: CASSFLAGEYEQYF
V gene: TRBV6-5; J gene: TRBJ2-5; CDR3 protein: CASSHYDETQYF
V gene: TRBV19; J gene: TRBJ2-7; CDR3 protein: CASSIDLEDEQYF
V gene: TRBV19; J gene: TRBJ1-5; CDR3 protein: CASSIRDRAVYSNQPQHF
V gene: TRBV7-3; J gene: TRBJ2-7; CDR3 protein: CASSLGDRYEQYF
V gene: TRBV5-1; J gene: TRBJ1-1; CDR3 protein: CASSSGPENTEAFF
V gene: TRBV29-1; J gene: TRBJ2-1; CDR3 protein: CSVERDWTYNEQFF
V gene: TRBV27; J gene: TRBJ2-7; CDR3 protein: CASRDTSSYEQYF
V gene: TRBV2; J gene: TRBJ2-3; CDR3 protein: CASSEEASGYTDTQYF
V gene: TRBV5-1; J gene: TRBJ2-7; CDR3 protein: CASSLMDAAYEQYF